This T cell receptor (beta chain) is from a study of blood T cells in healthy people across ages. Study results and caveats: Changes seen in expanded clonotypes were possibly confounded by donor CMV status left unknown.

PCR was performed a second time for roughly 7 to 11 cycles using a sample-barcoded 5' primer and a J-beta primer mix. TCRdb reprocessed the 5' RACE reads via MiXCR and lists one record per CDR3 protein. The data hold 700,000 to 800,000 distinct CDR3 sequences, with roughly two fifths observed a single time. CDR3 size: 15 residues. Per germline, CDR1 SGHTA and CDR2 FQGNSA. The trim removed 5 bases at V and 7 bases at J, leaving 8 bases unmatched. In its sample, this clonotype was seen a few times. The antigen is unknown. This TCR came from a woman aged 55 to 70 in good health. This chain joins TRBV7-2 and TRBJ2-1, with 10 bases matching TRBD2. Input material: blood. The DNA for the CDR3 is TGTGCCAGCAGCCCCGGACTAGCGGAGAAGAATGAGCAGTTCTTC. Protein: CASSPGLAEKNEQFF.